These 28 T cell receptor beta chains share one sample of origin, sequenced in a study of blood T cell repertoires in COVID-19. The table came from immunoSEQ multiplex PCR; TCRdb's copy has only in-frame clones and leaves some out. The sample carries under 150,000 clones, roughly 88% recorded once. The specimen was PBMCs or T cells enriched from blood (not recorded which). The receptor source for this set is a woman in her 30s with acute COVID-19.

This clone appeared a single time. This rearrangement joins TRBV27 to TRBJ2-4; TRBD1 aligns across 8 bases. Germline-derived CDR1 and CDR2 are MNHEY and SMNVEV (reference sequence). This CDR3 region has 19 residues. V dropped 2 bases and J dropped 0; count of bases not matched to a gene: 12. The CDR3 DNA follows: TGTGCCAGCAGTTTAAGGGACAGGCTATCTCAGGTAGCCAAAAACATTCAGTACTTC. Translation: CASSLRDRLSQVAKNIQYF.

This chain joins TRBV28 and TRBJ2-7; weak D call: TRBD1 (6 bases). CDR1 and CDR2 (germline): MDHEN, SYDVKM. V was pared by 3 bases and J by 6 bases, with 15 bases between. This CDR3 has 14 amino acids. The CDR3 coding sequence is TGTGCCAGCAGTTTGTCACAGGGATTGTCCGAGCAGTACTTC. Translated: CASSLSQGLSEQYF.

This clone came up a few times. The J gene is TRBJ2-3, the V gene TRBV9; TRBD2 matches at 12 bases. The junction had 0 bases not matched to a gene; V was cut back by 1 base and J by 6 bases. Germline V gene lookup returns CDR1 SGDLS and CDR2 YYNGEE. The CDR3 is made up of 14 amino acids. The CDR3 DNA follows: TGTGCCAGCAGCGTACTAGCGGGAGGGGATACGCAGTATTTT. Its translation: CASSVLAGGDTQYF. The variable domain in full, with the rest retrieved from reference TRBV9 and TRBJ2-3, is DSGVTQTPKHLITATGQRVTLRCSPRSGDLSVYWYQQSLDQGLQFLIQYYNGEERAKGNILERFSAQQFPDLHSELNLSSLELGDSALYFCASSVLAGGDTQYFGPGTRLTVL.

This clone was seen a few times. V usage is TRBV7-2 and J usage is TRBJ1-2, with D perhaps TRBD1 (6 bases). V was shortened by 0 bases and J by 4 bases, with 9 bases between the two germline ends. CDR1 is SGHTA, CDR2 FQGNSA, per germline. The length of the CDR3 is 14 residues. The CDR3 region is CASSLALTGYGYTF. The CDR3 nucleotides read TGTGCCAGCAGCTTAGCGCTGACAGGCTATGGCTACACCTTC.

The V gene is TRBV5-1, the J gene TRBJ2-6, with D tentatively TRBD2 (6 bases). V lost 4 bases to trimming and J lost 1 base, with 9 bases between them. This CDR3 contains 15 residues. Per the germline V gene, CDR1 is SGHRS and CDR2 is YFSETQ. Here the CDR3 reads CASSLEGSGANVLTF. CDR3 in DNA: TGCGCCAGCAGCCTGGAGGGGTCTGGGGCCAACGTCCTGACTTTC.

The CDR3 DNA reads TGTGCCAGCAGTGACTCGGGGACTAGCAGTAATGAGCAGTTCTTC. Protein sequence: CASSDSGTSSNEQFF. The chain links TRBV6-4 to TRBJ2-1; TRBD2 aligns across 9 bases. The junction had 4 bases not matched to a gene; V was cut back by 0 bases and J by 7 bases. This CDR3 is built from 15 residues. Germline lookup yields CDR1 MRHNA and CDR2 SNTAGT.

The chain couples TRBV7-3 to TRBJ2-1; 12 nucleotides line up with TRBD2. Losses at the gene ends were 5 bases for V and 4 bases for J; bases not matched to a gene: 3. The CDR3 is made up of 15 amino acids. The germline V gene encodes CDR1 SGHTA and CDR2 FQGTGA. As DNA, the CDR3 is TGTGCCAGCAGCGCCGGGACTAGCGGGTACAATGAGCAGTTCTTC. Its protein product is CASSAGTSGYNEQFF.

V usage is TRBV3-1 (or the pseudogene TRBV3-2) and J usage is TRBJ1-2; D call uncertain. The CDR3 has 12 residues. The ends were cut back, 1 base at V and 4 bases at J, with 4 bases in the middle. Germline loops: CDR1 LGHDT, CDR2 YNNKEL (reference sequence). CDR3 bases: TGTGCCAGCAGCCAAGCTGTCTATGGCTACACCTTC. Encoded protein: CASSQAVYGYTF.

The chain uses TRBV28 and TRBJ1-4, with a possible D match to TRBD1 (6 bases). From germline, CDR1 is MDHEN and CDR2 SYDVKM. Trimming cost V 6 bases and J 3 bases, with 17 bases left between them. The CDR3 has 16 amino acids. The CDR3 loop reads CASRIPSAGANEKLFF. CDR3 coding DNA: TGTGCCAGCAGAATCCCCTCAGCAGGGGCTAATGAAAAACTGTTTTTT.

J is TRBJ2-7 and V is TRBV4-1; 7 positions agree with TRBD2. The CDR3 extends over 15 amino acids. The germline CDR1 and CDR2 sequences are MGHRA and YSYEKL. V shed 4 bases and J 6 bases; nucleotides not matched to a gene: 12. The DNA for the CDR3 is TGCGCCAGCAGCCCTGGTGGGACTATCTCCGGCGAGCAGTACTTC. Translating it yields CASSPGGTISGEQYF.

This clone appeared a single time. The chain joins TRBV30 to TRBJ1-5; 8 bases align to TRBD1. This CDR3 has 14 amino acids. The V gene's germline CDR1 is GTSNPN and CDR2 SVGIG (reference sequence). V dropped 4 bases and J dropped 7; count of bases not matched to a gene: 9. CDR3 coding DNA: TGTGCCTGGACTCCTCAGGGGGCCGGCCAGCCCCAGCATTTT. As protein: CAWTPQGAGQPQHF.

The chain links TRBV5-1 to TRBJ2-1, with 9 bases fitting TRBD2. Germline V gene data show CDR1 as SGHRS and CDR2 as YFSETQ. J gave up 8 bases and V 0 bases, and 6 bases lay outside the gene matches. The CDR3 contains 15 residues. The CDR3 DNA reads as TGCGCCAGCAGCTTGGACGGGACTAGCTTCGATGAGCAGTTCTTC. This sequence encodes CASSLDGTSFDEQFF.

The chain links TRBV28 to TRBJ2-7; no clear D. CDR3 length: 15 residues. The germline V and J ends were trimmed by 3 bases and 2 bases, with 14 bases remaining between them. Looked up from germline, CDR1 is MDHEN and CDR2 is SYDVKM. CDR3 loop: CASSFPPGPTYEQYF. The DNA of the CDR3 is TGTGCCAGCAGTTTCCCACCCGGTCCAACCTACGAGCAGTACTTC.

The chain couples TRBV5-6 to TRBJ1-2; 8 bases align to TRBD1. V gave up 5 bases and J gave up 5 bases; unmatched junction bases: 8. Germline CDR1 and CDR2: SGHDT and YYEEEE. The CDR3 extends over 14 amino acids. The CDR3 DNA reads TGTGCCAGCAGTCTCGGACAGGGTGAATATGGCTACACCTTC. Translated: CASSLGQGEYGYTF.

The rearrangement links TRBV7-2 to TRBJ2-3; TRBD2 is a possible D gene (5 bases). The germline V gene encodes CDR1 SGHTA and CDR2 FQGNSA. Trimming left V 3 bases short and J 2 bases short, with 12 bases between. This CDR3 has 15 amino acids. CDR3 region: CASSFFAGNTDTQYF. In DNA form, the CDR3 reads TGTGCCAGCAGCTTTTTTGCCGGGAACACAGATACGCAGTATTTT.

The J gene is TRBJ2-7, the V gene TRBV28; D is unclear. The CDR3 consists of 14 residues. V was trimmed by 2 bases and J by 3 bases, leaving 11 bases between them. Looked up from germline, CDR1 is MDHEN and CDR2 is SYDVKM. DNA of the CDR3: TGTGCCAGCAGTTTACGCAACACCCTCTACGAGCAGTACTTC. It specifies CASSLRNTLYEQYF.

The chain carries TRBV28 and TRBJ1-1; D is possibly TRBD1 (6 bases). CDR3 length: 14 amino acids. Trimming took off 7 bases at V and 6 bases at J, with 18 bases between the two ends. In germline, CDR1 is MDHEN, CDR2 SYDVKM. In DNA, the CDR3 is TGTGCCAGCAACATGGGAGGGGGGCCCCCTGAAGCTTTCTTT. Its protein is CASNMGGGPPEAFF.

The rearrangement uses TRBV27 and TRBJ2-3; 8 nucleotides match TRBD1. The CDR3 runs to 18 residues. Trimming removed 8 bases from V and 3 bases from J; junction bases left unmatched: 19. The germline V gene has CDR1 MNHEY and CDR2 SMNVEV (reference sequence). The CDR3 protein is CASRDDTGGGYETDTQYF. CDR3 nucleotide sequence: TGTGCCAGCCGAGACGATACAGGGGGTGGGTATGAAACAGATACGCAGTATTTT.

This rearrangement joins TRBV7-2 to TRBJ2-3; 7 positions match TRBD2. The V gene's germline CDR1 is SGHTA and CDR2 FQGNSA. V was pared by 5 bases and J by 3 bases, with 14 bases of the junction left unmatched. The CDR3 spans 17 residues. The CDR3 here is CASSTPGAGVGTDTQYF. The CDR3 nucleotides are TGTGCCAGCAGCACCCCAGGTGCGGGGGTCGGGACAGATACGCAGTATTTT.

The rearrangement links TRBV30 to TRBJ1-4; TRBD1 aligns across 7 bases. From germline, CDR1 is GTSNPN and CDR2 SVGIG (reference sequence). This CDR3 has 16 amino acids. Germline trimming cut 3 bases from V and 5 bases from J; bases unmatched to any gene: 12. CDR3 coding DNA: TGTGCCTGGAGGAGGCCGGAGGGACAGACAAATGAAAAACTGTTTTTT. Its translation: CAWRRPEGQTNEKLFF.

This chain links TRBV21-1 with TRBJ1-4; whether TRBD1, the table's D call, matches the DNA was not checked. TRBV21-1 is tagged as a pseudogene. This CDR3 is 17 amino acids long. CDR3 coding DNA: TGTGCCAGCAGCCTACCGCTAATGACAGGATCGATTAAAAAACTGTTTTTT. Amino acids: CASSLPLMTGSIKKLFF.

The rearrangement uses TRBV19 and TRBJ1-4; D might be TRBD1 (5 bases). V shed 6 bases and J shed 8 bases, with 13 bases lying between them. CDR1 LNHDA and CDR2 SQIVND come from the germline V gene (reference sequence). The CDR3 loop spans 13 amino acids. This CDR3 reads CASRDLQEEKLFF. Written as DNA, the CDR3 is TGTGCCAGTAGGGACCTACAGGAAGAAAAACTGTTTTTT.

CDR3 in DNA: TGTGCCAGTAGTGCATACAGGGGCGACAATGAGCAGTTCTTC. Translating gives CASSAYRGDNEQFF. The chain joins TRBV19 to TRBJ2-1, with 7 nucleotides matching TRBD1. Looked up from germline, CDR1 is LNHDA and CDR2 is SQIVND (reference sequence). The CDR3 has 14 amino acids. The V and J ends lost 5 bases and 5 bases, in that order; junction bases with no gene match: 6.

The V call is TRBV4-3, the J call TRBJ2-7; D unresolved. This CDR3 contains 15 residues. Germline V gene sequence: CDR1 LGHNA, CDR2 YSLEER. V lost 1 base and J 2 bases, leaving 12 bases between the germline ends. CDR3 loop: CASSQGGIGPYEQYF. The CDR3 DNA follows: TGCGCCAGCAGCCAAGGAGGCATCGGCCCCTACGAGCAGTACTTC.

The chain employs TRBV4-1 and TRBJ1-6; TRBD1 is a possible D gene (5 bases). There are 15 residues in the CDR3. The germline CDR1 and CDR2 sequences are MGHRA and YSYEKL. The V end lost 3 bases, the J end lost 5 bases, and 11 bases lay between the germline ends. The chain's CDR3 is CASSQKTVNNSPLHF. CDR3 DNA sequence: TGCGCCAGCAGCCAGAAGACAGTAAATAATTCACCCCTCCACTTT.

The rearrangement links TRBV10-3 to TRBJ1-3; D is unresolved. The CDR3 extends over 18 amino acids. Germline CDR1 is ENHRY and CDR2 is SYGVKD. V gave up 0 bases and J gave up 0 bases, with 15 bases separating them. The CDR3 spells CAISESGTVYSSGNTIYF. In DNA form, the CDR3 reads TGTGCCATCAGTGAGTCCGGAACAGTTTATAGCTCTGGAAACACCATATATTTT.

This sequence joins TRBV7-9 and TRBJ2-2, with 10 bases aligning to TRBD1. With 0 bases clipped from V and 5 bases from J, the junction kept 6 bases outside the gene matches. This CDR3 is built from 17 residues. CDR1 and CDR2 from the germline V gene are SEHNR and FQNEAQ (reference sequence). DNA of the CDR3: TGTGCCAGCAGCTTAGCCAGACAGGGGGCGGGGACCGGGGAGCTGTTTTTT. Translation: CASSLARQGAGTGELFF.

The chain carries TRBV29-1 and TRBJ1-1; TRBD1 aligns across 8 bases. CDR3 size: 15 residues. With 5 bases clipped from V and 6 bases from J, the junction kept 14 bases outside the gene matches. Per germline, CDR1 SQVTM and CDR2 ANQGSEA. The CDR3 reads CSVHNPTTGGAEAFF. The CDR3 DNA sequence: TGCAGCGTTCACAACCCAACAACAGGGGGTGCTGAAGCTTTCTTT.